This T cell receptor (beta chain) is drawn from a study of human T cells and chemical hapten exposure (dated by TCRdb to about 2021). General notes on the study: For sensitization, 2% DPC in acetone was applied to an approximately 2 cm by approximately 2 cm area of upper inner arm skin. Throughout the approximately 23-week study period, patients were also given weekly therapeutic DPC doses on the scalp. Patch testing was performed on the upper back with Finn chambers containing 0.01% DPC, and the patch tests were scored after 6 days according to International Contact Dermatitis Research Group standards. Alopecia areata with under or over 50% scalp involvement, alopecia totalis and alopecia universalis were represented in the patient cohort, which was mostly female. Libraries were pooled for sequencing, and per-sample TCR yields varied mainly because of small differences in library volumes within the pool. The study tracked peripheral blood TCR repertoire changes in vivo during primary and secondary sensitization to the hapten diphenylcyclopropenone (DPC) in alopecia patients. Patient blood was sampled pre-sensitization (week 0) and at 2, 6 and about 24 weeks after DPC sensitization. For TCR sequencing, blood came from over 25 alopecia patients at anywhere from one to four time points (pre-sensitization, 2, 6 and 24 weeks).

Library prep was done by RACE. The sequencer listed for this sample is NextSeq 500. During library preparation, unique molecular identifiers were attached to individual cDNA molecules so that TCRs could be counted quantitatively and reproducibly. For every blood RNA sample, sequencing covered both the TCR alpha and TCR beta chains. Per the authors' processing: The median number of TCRs per sample was 85,000 to 100,000, ranging from roughly 20,000 to 700,000. The Decombinator software suite was used to annotate V, J and CDR3 in the TCR reads. For the PS versus PT1 abundance plots, all samples were subsampled to the same number of TCRs (28,000). Expanded TCRs were defined as absent before sensitization and observed at least eight times at the 2-week time point. TCRdb passed the public sequencing reads through fastp at Q25 and MiXCR, retaining productive beta sequences. When rows share a CDR3 protein, they turn into one entry using the most common DNA and genes. The V and J calls here are based on TCRdb, not the publication. Across this sample there are about 89,000 distinct CDR3 sequences, with roughly a tenth seen only once. The ten top clones hold around 3.3% of the sample.

Explained via the paper, the time point label denotes: pre-sensitization, week 0. According to the study, the label for this sample's treatment or condition signals: therapeutic diphenylcyclopropenone sensitization with weekly scalp DPC. At each patch-test visit, blood was drawn before the patch test was applied. Patients were eligible if aged 18 to 70, diagnosed with alopecia and judged suitable for DPC therapy, and pregnant patients were excluded. Total RNA was extracted from unfractionated whole blood collected in Tempus Blood RNA tubes. Points the paper makes about the study in general: DPC sensitization did not change the number of TCRs with a frequency above 1 in 1000, and there was no evidence of changes in global repertoire structure. Patch test score correlated positively with the number of PT1 expanded TCRs, reaching significance at thresholds 8, 16 and 32 but not at 4. Because every patient had alopecia, a presumed autoimmune disease, the patients' immune response might differ from that of healthy individuals. Repeated subsampling changed both the strength of the expansion versus patch-test correlation and the threshold at which the correlation became significant. Compared with pre-sensitization or healthy control sets, expanded TCRs formed significantly more large CDR3 similarity clusters, which is consistent with antigen-driven responses.

About this clonotype: This clone's antigen is unknown. No much larger clonotype is one base removed from it; base qualities were not supplied.

Via the germline V gene, CDR1 is SGHRS and CDR2 YFSETQ. The CDR3 holds 13 amino acids from the cysteine to the phenylalanine. The sequence is cut down to CDR3 DNA, 39 bases in frame from base 1. A distance of 10 bases separates the germline ends of V and J, which lose 3 bases and 4 bases respectively. This clonotype was sampled from a woman aged 60 to 75 with alopecia areata. Some clones in this sample may be carry-over from other donors' samples. The chain is made from TRBV5-1 and TRBJ1-1; a tentative D call is TRBD1 (5 bases match). Source: whole blood, taken in connection with sensitization to the hapten diphenylcyclopropenone (DPC). The nucleotides read TGCGCCAGCAGCTGGGCGGGGGGCACTGAAGCTTTCTTT. It encodes CASSWAGGTEAFF.